This T cell receptor beta chain is from a study of blood T cell repertoires in COVID-19. Study-level background: COVID-19 samples collected from the United States, Italy and Spain covered acute and convalescent phases. PBMCs, B-cell-depleted T cells, or T cells provided the cDNA or gDNA that made up the material.

CDR1 SNHLY and CDR2 FYNNEI come from the germline V gene. The CDR3 consists of 14 residues. Trimming removed 6 bases from V and 0 bases from J, with 12 bases in between. The protocol was immunoSEQ multiplex PCR, while the TCRdb copy is restricted to in-frame clones and leaves out a portion. This sample has 93,000 or so clones; about nine tenths occur once, and the top ten carry 15% to 20%. The rearrangement links TRBV2 to TRBJ2-7; D possibly corresponds to TRBD1 (5 bases). The clonotype originates from a woman older than 75 in a cohort sampled during active COVID-19. The source material was peripheral blood. The DNA for the CDR3 is TGTGCCAGCAGCTTACGAGACAGCTCCTACGAGCAGTACTTC. Amino acids: CASSLRDSSYEQYF.